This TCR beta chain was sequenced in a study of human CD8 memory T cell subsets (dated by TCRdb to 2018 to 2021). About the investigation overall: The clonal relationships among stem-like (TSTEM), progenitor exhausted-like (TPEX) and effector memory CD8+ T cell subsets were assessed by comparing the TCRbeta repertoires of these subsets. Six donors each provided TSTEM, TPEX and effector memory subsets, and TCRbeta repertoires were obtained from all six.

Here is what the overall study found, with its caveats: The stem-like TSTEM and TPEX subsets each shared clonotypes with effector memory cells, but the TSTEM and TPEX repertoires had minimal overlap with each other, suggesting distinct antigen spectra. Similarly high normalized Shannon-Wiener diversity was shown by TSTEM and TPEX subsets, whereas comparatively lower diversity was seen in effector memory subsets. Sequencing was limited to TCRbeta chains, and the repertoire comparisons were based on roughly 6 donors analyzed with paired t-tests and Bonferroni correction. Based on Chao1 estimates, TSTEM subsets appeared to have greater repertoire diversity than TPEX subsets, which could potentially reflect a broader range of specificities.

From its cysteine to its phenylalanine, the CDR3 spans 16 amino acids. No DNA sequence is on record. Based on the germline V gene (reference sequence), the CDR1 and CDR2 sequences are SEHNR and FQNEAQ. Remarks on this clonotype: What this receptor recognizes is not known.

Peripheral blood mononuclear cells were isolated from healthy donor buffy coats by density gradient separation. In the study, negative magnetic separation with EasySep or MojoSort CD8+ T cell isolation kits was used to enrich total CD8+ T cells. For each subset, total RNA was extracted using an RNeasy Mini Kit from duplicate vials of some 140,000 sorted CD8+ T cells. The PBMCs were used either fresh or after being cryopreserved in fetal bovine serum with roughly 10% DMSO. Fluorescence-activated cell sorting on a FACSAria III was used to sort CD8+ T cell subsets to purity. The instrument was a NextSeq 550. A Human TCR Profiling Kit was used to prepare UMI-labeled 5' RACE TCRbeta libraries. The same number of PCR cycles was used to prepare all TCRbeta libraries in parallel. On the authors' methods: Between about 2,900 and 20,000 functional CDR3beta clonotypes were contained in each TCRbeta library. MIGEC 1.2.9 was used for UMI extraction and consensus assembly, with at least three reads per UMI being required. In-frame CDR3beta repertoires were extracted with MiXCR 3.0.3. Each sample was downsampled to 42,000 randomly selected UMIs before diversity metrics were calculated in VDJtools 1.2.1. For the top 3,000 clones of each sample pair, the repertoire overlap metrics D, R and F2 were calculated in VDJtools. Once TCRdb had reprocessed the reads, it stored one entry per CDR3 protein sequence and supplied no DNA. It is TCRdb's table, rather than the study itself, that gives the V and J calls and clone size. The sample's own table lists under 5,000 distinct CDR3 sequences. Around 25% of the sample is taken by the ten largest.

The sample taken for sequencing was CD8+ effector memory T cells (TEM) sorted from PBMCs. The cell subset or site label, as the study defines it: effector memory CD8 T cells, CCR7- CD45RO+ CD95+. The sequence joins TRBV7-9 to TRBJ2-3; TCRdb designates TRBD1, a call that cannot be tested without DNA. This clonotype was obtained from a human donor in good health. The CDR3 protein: CASIRQGLSDTDTQYF.